This T cell receptor (beta chain) was documented in a study of T cells after yellow fever vaccination. At the level of the study: For low cell numbers, libraries were made with SMART-Seq v4 Ultra Low Input. The study's findings and limits: Clonotypes appearing in both CD4 and CD8 compartments existed, and their share was small.

This clonotype was seen many times. Its antigen is not identified. TCRdb independently ran MiXCR on the 5' RACE reads; one entry per CDR3 protein. Seen here are fewer than 450,000 distinct CDR3 sequences, around 10% observed once, and the top ten hold more than 15%. Germline V gives CDR1 SGHRS, CDR2 YFSETQ. With 5 bases removed from V and 0 bases from J, the gap between germline ends came to 9 bases. The CDR3 extends over 14 amino acids. The source was PBMCs, collected on the day of the first yellow fever vaccination. This TCR was sampled from a man aged 18 to 29 who received the YFV17D yellow fever vaccine. V usage is TRBV5-1 and J usage is TRBJ2-1, with a weak D call TRBD2 (5 bases). The chain's CDR3 is CASSGESSYNEQFF. CDR3 bases: TGCGCCAGCAGTGGGGAGAGCTCCTACAATGAGCAGTTCTTC.